Listed below are T cell receptor beta chains from one sample, sequenced in a study of response to subunit inactivated influenza vaccine. TCRdb fed the RT-PCR reads into MiXCR, producing one record per CDR3 protein. The table lists about 800,000 distinct CDR3 sequences, 21% of them singletons. The sample here was PBMCs from blood, taken roughly 5 days after vaccination. Receptor source: a man aged 50 to 60 who received an inactivated influenza vaccine. Each CDR3 is given with its conserved first and last residue. Each record gives: D gene, V gene, clone size, J gene, CDR3 DNA, CDR3 protein. The D gene is left open where the match is weak. For some rows the clone size is stated as once, few or many, or as a class when expanded; others skip it.

d_call: -
v_call: TRBV7-9
clone_size: many
j_call: TRBJ2-5
cdr3_nt: TGTGCCAGCAGCCACTGGGGGCCCCGAGAGACCCAGTACTTC
cdr3_aa: CASSHWGPRETQYF

d_call: -
v_call: TRBV4-2
clone_size: few
j_call: TRBJ1-2
cdr3_nt: TGTGCCAGCAGCCAAGAATTACTCTATGGCTACACCTTC
cdr3_aa: CASSQELLYGYTF

d_call: TRBD2
v_call: TRBV29-1
clone_size: few
j_call: TRBJ2-1
cdr3_nt: TGCAGCGTTGAGGTAGCGGGCTCCTACAATGAGCAGTTCTTC
cdr3_aa: CSVEVAGSYNEQFF

d_call: TRBD2
v_call: TRBV20-1
clone_size: -
j_call: TRBJ2-7
cdr3_nt: TGCAGTGCGAGAAGGGGACTAGGCGGGGAGCAGTCCTTC
cdr3_aa: CSARRGLGGEQSF

d_call: -
v_call: TRBV4-1
clone_size: -
j_call: TRBJ2-7
cdr3_nt: TGCGCCAGCAGCCAGACGAGGACTGCTTACGAGCAGTACTTC
cdr3_aa: CASSQTRTAYEQYF

d_call: -
v_call: TRBV6-2/TRBV6-3
clone_size: once
j_call: TRBJ2-2
cdr3_nt: TGTGCCAGCAGTTGGGTGGTGTCCGGGGAGCTGTTTTTT
cdr3_aa: CASSWVVSGELFF

d_call: -
v_call: TRBV12-3/TRBV12-4
clone_size: few
j_call: TRBJ1-2
cdr3_nt: TGTGCCAGCACCCCGTCCGGAGCACTCTATGGCTACACCTTC
cdr3_aa: CASTPSGALYGYTF

d_call: TRBD1
v_call: TRBV11-2
clone_size: -
j_call: TRBJ2-3
cdr3_nt: TGTGCCAGTAGAAGAAGGGGGCTTGAGGCAGATACGCAGTATTTT
cdr3_aa: CASRRRGLEADTQYF

d_call: TRBD1
v_call: TRBV7-6
clone_size: -
j_call: TRBJ2-2
cdr3_nt: TGTGCCAGCAGCTCACCGGGACAGGGGGCGCCCGGGGAGCTGTTTTTT
cdr3_aa: CASSSPGQGAPGELFF

d_call: TRBD2
v_call: TRBV6-1
clone_size: -
j_call: TRBJ2-5
cdr3_nt: TGTGCCAGCAGCGCAGCGGGAGGGAACCAAGAGACCCAGTACTTC
cdr3_aa: CASSAAGGNQETQYF

d_call: -
v_call: TRBV20-1
clone_size: -
j_call: TRBJ1-2
cdr3_nt: TGCAGTGCTAGAGGAACAGATAACTATGGCTACACCTTC
cdr3_aa: CSARGTDNYGYTF

d_call: -
v_call: TRBV28
clone_size: -
j_call: TRBJ2-7
cdr3_nt: TGTGCCAGCAGTTTAAACACAGCCTACGAGCAGTACTTC
cdr3_aa: CASSLNTAYEQYF

d_call: -
v_call: TRBV12-3/TRBV12-4
clone_size: many
j_call: TRBJ2-7
cdr3_nt: TGTGCCAGCAGCCTAAGACAGACCTACGAGCAGTACTTC
cdr3_aa: CASSLRQTYEQYF

d_call: -
v_call: TRBV20-1
clone_size: -
j_call: TRBJ2-3
cdr3_nt: TGCTTTGGGGGCCAGGCGCCTGGCACAGATACGCAGTATTTT
cdr3_aa: CFGGQAPGTDTQYF

d_call: -
v_call: TRBV11-2
clone_size: -
j_call: TRBJ2-1
cdr3_nt: TGTGCCAGCAGCTTACCCGGCCGGGCCAACAATGAGCAGTTCTTC
cdr3_aa: CASSLPGRANNEQFF

d_call: -
v_call: TRBV7-8
clone_size: -
j_call: TRBJ2-1
cdr3_nt: TGTGCCAGCAGCGACCTTTGGAGTTGGTCCTACAATGAGCAGTTCTTC
cdr3_aa: CASSDLWSWSYNEQFF

d_call: -
v_call: TRBV15
clone_size: -
j_call: TRBJ1-5
cdr3_nt: TGTGCCACCAGCGGAGTTTATAGCAATCAGCCCCAGCATTTT
cdr3_aa: CATSGVYSNQPQHF

d_call: -
v_call: TRBV5-1
clone_size: -
j_call: TRBJ1-2
cdr3_nt: TGCGCCAGCAGCCCGGGAAGTACTAACTATGGCTACACCTTC
cdr3_aa: CASSPGSTNYGYTF

d_call: TRBD2
v_call: TRBV20-1
clone_size: -
j_call: TRBJ2-1
cdr3_nt: TGCAGTGCTAGAGTACTAGCGGGAGGGACGAATGAGCAGTTCTTC
cdr3_aa: CSARVLAGGTNEQFF

d_call: TRBD2
v_call: TRBV7-9
clone_size: -
j_call: TRBJ2-2
cdr3_nt: TGTGCCAGCAGGGGACTAGCGGGGGGGCCCACCGGGGAGCTGTTTTTT
cdr3_aa: CASRGLAGGPTGELFF

d_call: -
v_call: TRBV27
clone_size: -
j_call: TRBJ2-3
cdr3_nt: TGTGCCAGCAGACCGGGGTGGACGAGCACAGATACGCAGTATTTT
cdr3_aa: CASRPGWTSTDTQYF

d_call: -
v_call: TRBV12-3/TRBV12-4
clone_size: few
j_call: TRBJ2-7
cdr3_nt: TGTGCCAGCTCCCAGGGGGGACTTACCTACGAGCAGTACTTC
cdr3_aa: CASSQGGLTYEQYF

d_call: -
v_call: TRBV20-1
clone_size: few
j_call: TRBJ2-7
cdr3_nt: TGCAGTGCTAGAAGCTCTGGGTGGTTCTACGAGCAGTACTTC
cdr3_aa: CSARSSGWFYEQYF

d_call: -
v_call: TRBV9
clone_size: -
j_call: TRBJ1-1
cdr3_nt: TGTGCCAGCAGCGGCGGACAGAACATGAACACTGAAGCTTTCTTT
cdr3_aa: CASSGGQNMNTEAFF

d_call: TRBD1
v_call: TRBV28
clone_size: -
j_call: TRBJ2-1
cdr3_nt: TGTGCCAGCAGGTCCTACAGGGGCTACAATGAGCAGTTCTTC
cdr3_aa: CASRSYRGYNEQFF

d_call: TRBD2
v_call: TRBV5-1
clone_size: -
j_call: TRBJ2-7
cdr3_nt: TGCGCCAGCAGCACCGGGACTAGCGGGAGATATCAGAACTTC
cdr3_aa: CASSTGTSGRYQNF

d_call: -
v_call: TRBV7-2
clone_size: -
j_call: TRBJ2-2
cdr3_nt: TGTGCCAGCAGCATACAGGGCTCGGCCGGGGAGCTGTTTTTT
cdr3_aa: CASSIQGSAGELFF

d_call: TRBD2
v_call: TRBV12-3/TRBV12-4
clone_size: few
j_call: TRBJ2-7
cdr3_nt: TGTGCCAGCAGGATAGCGGGAGGGAACTACGAGCAGTACTTC
cdr3_aa: CASRIAGGNYEQYF

d_call: TRBD1
v_call: TRBV6-1
clone_size: -
j_call: TRBJ1-6
cdr3_nt: TGTGCCAGCAGTGAGAGACAGGGACGAGATTCACCCCTCCACTTT
cdr3_aa: CASSERQGRDSPLHF

d_call: TRBD1
v_call: TRBV6-1
clone_size: many
j_call: TRBJ2-1
cdr3_nt: TGTGCCAGCAGGCGGAACCGGGACAGTGGGGCATATGAGCAGTTCTTC
cdr3_aa: CASRRNRDSGAYEQFF

d_call: TRBD2
v_call: TRBV19
clone_size: -
j_call: TRBJ2-3
cdr3_nt: TGTGCCAGTAGTTTACTAGCGGAACTTAGCACAGATACGCAGTATTTT
cdr3_aa: CASSLLAELSTDTQYF

d_call: TRBD1
v_call: TRBV9
clone_size: few
j_call: TRBJ2-4
cdr3_nt: TGTGCCAGCAGCCAAGAACTTGGACAGGGGGCGCGGAGCATTCAGTACTTC
cdr3_aa: CASSQELGQGARSIQYF

d_call: -
v_call: TRBV25-1
clone_size: -
j_call: TRBJ1-5
cdr3_nt: TGTGCCAGCAGTGAATGGGGCACCAATCAGCCCCAGCATTTT
cdr3_aa: CASSEWGTNQPQHF

d_call: -
v_call: TRBV24-1
clone_size: -
j_call: TRBJ2-5
cdr3_nt: TGTGCCACCAGTGCGCTAGGCGTATCCGGAGAGACCCAGTACTTC
cdr3_aa: CATSALGVSGETQYF

d_call: TRBD1
v_call: TRBV20-1
clone_size: few
j_call: TRBJ1-5
cdr3_nt: TGCAGTGCTAGAGTGTTCGGGACAGGGGGTCGAAGCAATCAGCCCCAGCATTTT
cdr3_aa: CSARVFGTGGRSNQPQHF

d_call: TRBD1
v_call: TRBV7-2
clone_size: -
j_call: TRBJ1-2
cdr3_nt: TGTGCCAGCAGCAAGGACAGGGTTTCTGGCTACACCTTC
cdr3_aa: CASSKDRVSGYTF

d_call: TRBD2
v_call: TRBV29-1
clone_size: -
j_call: TRBJ2-5
cdr3_nt: TGCAGCGTTGAACCTGGGGGACTAGGGACCCAGTATTTC
cdr3_aa: CSVEPGGLGTQYF

d_call: -
v_call: TRBV7-6
clone_size: -
j_call: TRBJ1-5
cdr3_nt: TGTGCCAGCAGCCACCTTGTGCCTTTGAATCAGCCCCAGCATTTT
cdr3_aa: CASSHLVPLNQPQHF

d_call: -
v_call: TRBV12-3/TRBV12-4
clone_size: few
j_call: TRBJ1-2
cdr3_nt: TGTGCCAGCAGTTTTAACAGAGATTTCTATGGCTACACCTTC
cdr3_aa: CASSFNRDFYGYTF

d_call: -
v_call: TRBV12-3/TRBV12-4
clone_size: -
j_call: TRBJ2-4
cdr3_nt: TGTGCCAGCAGTTTGCGACAAGCCAAAAACATTCAGTACTTC
cdr3_aa: CASSLRQAKNIQYF

d_call: -
v_call: TRBV7-2
clone_size: few
j_call: TRBJ2-4
cdr3_nt: TGTGCCAGCAGCTACCGAGGGGTCAAAAACATTCAGTACTTC
cdr3_aa: CASSYRGVKNIQYF

d_call: TRBD2
v_call: TRBV11-1
clone_size: few
j_call: TRBJ2-5
cdr3_nt: TGTGCCAGCAGCTTACTGCGGGGGGACTACGAGACCCAGTACTTC
cdr3_aa: CASSLLRGDYETQYF

d_call: TRBD1
v_call: TRBV12-3/TRBV12-4
clone_size: -
j_call: TRBJ2-3
cdr3_nt: TGTGCCAGCAGTTTTGGGGACAGGACGAGCACAGATACGCAGTATTTT
cdr3_aa: CASSFGDRTSTDTQYF

d_call: TRBD1
v_call: TRBV7-2
clone_size: -
j_call: TRBJ2-7
cdr3_nt: TGTGCCAGCAGCTTATATGCTTACGGACAGGACTCCTACGAGCAGTACTTC
cdr3_aa: CASSLYAYGQDSYEQYF

d_call: -
v_call: TRBV11-2
clone_size: few
j_call: TRBJ1-2
cdr3_nt: TGTGCCAGCAGTTCAAACCGGGGGGCTGACGGCTACACCTTC
cdr3_aa: CASSSNRGADGYTF